The subject of this entry is one TCR beta chain. The data were taken from a study of blood T cell repertoires in COVID-19. In terms of age and location, participants ranged from about 18 to 90 years and lived in 24 US areas. V was trimmed by 6 bases and J by 4 bases, leaving 12 bases between them. This CDR3 is built from 13 residues. In germline, CDR1 is MDHEN, CDR2 SYDVKM. The table came from immunoSEQ multiplex PCR; TCRdb's copy has only in-frame clones and leaves some out. This table has hundreds of thousands of clones, approximately 90% appearing once. The V and J genes are TRBV28 and TRBJ1-2, with no clear D. The clonotype originates from a woman aged 18-29 years who had been exposed to COVID-19. Source material: PBMCs or T cells enriched from blood (not recorded which). CDR3 region: CASSPLRFYGYTF. DNA for the CDR3: TGTGCCAGCAGCCCACTGAGGTTCTATGGCTACACCTTC.